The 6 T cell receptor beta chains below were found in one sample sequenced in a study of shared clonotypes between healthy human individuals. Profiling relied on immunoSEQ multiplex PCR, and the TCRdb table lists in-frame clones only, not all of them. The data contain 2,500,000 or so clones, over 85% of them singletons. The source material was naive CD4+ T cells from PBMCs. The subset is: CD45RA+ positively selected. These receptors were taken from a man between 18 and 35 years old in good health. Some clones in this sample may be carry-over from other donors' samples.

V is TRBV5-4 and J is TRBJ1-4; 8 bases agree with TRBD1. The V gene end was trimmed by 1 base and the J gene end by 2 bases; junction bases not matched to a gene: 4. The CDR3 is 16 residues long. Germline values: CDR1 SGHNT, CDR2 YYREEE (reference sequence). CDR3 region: CASSLSGGATNEKLFF. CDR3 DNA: TGTGCCAGCAGCTTGTCAGGGGGCGCGACTAATGAAAAACTGTTTTTT. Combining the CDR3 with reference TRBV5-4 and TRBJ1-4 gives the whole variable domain ETGVTQSPTHLIKTRGQQVTLRCSSQSGHNTVSWYQQALGQGPQFIFQYYREEENGRGNFPPRFSGLQFPNYSSELNVNALELDDSALYLCASSLSGGATNEKLFFGSGTQLSVL.

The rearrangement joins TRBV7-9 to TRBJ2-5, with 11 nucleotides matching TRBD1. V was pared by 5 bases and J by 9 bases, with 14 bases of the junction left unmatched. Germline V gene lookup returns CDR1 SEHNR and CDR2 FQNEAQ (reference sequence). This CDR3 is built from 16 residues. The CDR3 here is CASSLSRDRGTGSQYF. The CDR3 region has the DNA TGTGCCAGCAGCCTATCTCGGGACAGGGGGACGGGGTCCCAGTACTTC.

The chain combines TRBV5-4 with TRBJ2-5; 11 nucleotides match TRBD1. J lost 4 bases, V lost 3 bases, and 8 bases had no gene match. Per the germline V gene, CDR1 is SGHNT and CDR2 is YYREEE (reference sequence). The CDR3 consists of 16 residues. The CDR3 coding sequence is TGTGCCAGCAGCTGGGTTCCGGGACAGGGGGGAGAGACCCAGTACTTC. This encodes CASSWVPGQGGETQYF.

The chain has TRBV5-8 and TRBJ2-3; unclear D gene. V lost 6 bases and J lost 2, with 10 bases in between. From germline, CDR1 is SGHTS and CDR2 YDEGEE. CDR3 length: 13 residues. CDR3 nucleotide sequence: TGTGCCAGCATGAGGCCGAACACAGATACGCAGTATTTT. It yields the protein CASMRPNTDTQYF.

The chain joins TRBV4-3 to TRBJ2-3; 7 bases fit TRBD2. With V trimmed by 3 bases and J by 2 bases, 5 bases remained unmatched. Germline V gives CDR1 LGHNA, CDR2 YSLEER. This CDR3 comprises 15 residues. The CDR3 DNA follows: TGCGCCAGCAGCCAGCTAGCGGAACTCACAGATACGCAGTATTTT. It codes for CASSQLAELTDTQYF.

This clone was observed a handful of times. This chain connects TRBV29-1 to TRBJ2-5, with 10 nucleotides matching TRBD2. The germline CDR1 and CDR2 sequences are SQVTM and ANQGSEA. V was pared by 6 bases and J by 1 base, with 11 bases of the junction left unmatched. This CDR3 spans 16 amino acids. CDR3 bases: TGCAGCGTCACCCCCCCAGGACTAGCGGTCCAAGAGACCCAGTACTTC. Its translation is CSVTPPGLAVQETQYF.